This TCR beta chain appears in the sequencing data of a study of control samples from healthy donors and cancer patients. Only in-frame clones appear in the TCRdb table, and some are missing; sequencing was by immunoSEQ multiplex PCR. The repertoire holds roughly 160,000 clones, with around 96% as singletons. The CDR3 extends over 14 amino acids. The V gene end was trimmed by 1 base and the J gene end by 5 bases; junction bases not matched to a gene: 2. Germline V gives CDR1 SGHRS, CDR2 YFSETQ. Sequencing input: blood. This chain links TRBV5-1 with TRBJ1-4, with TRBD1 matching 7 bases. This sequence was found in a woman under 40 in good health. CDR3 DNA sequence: TGCGCCAGCAGCTTGAGGGGGCCAAATGAAAAACTGTTTTTT. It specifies CASSLRGPNEKLFF. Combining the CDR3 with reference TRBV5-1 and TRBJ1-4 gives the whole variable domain KAGVTQTPRYLIKTRGQQVTLSCSPISGHRSVSWYQQTPGQGLQFLFEYFSETQRNKGNFPGRFSGRQFSNSRSEMNVSTLELGDSALYLCASSLRGPNEKLFFGSGTQLSVL.